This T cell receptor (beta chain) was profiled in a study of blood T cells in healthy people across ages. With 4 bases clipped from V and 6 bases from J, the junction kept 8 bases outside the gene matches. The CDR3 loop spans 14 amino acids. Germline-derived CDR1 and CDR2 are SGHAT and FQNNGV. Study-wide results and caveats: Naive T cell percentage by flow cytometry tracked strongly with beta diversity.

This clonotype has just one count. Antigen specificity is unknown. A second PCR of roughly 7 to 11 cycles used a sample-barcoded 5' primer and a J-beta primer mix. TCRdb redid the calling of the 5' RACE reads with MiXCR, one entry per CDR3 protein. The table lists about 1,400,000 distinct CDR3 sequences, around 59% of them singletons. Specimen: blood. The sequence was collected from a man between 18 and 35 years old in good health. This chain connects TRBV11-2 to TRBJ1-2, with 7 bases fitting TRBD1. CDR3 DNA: TGTGCCAGCAGCTCTCTAAGGGGGCGAGATGGCTACACCTTC. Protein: CASSSLRGRDGYTF.